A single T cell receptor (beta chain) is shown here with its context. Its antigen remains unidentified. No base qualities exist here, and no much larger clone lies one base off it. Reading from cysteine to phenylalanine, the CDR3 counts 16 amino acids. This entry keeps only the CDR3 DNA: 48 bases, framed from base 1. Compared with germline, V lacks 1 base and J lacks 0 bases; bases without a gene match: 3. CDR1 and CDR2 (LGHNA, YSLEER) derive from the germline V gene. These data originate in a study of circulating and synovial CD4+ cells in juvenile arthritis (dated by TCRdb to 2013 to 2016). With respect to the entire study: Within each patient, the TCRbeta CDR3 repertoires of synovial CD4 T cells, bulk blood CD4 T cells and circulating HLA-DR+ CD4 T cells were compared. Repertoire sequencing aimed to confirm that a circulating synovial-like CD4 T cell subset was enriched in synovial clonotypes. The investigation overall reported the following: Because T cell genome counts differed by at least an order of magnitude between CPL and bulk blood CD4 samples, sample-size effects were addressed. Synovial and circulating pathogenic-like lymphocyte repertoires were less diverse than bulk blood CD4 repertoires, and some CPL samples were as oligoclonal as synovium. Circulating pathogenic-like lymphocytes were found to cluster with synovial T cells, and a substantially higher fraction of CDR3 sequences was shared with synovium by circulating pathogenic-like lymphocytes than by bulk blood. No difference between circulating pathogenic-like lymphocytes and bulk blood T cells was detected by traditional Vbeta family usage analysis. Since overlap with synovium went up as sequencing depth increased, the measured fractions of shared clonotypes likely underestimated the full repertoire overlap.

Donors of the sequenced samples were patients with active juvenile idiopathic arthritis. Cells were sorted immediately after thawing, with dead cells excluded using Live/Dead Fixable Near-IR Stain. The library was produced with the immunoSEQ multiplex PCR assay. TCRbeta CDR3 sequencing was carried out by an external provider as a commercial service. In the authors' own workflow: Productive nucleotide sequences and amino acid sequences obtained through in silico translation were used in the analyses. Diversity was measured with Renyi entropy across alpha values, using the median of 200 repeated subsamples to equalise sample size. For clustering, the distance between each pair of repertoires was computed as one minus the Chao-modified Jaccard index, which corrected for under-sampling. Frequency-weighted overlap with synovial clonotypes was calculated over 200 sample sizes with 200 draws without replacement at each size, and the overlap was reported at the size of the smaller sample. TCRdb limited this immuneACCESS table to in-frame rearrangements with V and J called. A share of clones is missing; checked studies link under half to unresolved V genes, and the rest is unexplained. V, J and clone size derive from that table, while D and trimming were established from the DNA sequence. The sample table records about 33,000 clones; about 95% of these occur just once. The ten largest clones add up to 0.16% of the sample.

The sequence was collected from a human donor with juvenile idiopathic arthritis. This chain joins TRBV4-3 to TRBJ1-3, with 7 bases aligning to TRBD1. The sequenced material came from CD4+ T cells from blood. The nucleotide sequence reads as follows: TGCGCCAGCAGCCAAGGGACAGGACACTCTGGAAACACCATATATTTT. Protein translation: CASSQGTGHSGNTIYF.